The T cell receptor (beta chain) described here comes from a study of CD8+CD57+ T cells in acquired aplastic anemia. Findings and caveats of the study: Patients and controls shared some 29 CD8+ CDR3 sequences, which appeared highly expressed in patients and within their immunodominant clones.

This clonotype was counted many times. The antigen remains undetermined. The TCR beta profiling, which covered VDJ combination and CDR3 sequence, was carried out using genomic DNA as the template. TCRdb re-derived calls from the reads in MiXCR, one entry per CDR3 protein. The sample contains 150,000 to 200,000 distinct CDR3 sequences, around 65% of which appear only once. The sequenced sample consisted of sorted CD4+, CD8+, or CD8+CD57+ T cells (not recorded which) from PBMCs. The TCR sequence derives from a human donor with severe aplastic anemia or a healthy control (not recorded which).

The CDR3 DNA reads TGTGCCAGCATGATTCCCCACACCGGGGAGCTGTTTTTT. Translation gives CASMIPHTGELFF. This chain joins TRBV6-1 and TRBJ2-2; D uncertain. Germline-derived CDR1 and CDR2 are MNHNS and SASEGT. The CDR3 totals 13 residues. The V gene lost 7 bases and the J gene lost 3 bases, with 9 bases spanning the gap.